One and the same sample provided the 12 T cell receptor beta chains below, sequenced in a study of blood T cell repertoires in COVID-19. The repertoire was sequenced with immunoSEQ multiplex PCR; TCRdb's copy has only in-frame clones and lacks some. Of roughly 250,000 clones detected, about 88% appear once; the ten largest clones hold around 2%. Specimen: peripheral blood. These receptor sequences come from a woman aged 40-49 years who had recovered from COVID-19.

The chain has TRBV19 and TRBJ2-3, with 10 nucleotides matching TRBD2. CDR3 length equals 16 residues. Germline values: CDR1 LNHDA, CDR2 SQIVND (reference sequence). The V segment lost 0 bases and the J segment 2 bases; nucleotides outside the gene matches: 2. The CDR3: CASSIDLAGVTDTQYF. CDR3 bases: TGTGCCAGTAGTATAGATCTAGCGGGAGTCACAGATACGCAGTATTTT. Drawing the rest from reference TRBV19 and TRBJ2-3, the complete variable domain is DGGITQSPKYLFRKEGQNVTLSCEQNLNHDAMYWYRQDPGQGLRLIYYSQIVNDFQKGDIAEGYSVSREKKESFPLTVTSAQKNPTAFYLCASSIDLAGVTDTQYFGPGTRLTVL.

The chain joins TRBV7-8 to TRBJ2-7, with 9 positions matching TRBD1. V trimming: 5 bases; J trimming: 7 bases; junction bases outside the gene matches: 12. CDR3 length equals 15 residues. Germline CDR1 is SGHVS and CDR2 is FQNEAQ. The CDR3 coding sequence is TGTGCCAGCAGCCCGAGGGACAGGGTTTCGCAGGAGCAGTACTTC. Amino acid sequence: CASSPRDRVSQEQYF.

CDR3 sequence: CASSVGFEDQPQHF. Here the CDR3 DNA reads TGTGCCAGTAGCGTGGGTTTTGAGGATCAGCCCCAGCATTTT. This rearrangement joins TRBV19 to TRBJ1-5, with no clear D. V gave up 6 bases and J gave up 5 bases, with 14 bases separating them. The CDR3 length is 14 residues. Germline V gene lookup returns CDR1 LNHDA and CDR2 SQIVND (reference sequence).

As DNA, the CDR3 is TGTGCCAGCAGTTCGGGGGACTACTCCACAGATACGCAGTATTTT. Its protein is CASSSGDYSTDTQYF. The chain is built from TRBV28 and TRBJ2-3; TRBD2 matches at 7 bases. The germline gives CDR1 MDHEN, CDR2 SYDVKM. The CDR3 is made up of 15 amino acids. Trimming took 4 bases from V and 2 from J; bases not matched to a gene: 6.

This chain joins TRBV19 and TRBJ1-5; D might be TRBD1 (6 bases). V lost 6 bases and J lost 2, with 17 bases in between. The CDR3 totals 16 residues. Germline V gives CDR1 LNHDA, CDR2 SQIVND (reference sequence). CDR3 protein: CASSLLTGLGNQPQHF. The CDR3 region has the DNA TGTGCCAGTAGCCTCCTTACAGGGCTGGGCAATCAGCCCCAGCATTTT. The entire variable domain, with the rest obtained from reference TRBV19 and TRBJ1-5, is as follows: DGGITQSPKYLFRKEGQNVTLSCEQNLNHDAMYWYRQDPGQGLRLIYYSQIVNDFQKGDIAEGYSVSREKKESFPLTVTSAQKNPTAFYLCASSLLTGLGNQPQHFGDGTRLSIL.

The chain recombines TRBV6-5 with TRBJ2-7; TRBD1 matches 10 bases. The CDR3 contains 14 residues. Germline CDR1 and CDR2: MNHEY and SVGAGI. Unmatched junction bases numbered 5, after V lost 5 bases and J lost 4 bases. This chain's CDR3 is CASSPWTGGYEQYF. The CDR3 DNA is TGTGCCAGCAGTCCCTGGACAGGGGGGTACGAGCAGTACTTC.

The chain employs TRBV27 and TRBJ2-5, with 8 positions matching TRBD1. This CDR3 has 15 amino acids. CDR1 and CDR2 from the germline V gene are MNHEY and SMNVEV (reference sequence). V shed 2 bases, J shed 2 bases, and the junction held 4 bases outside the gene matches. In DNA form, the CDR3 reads TGTGCCAGCAGTTTAAGGGACAGGCCACAAGAGACCCAGTACTTC. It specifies CASSLRDRPQETQYF.

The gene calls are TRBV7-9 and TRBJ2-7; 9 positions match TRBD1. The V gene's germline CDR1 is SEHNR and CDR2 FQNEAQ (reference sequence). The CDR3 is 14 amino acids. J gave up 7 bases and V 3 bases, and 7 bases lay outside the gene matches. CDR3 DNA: TGTGCCAGCAGCTTGGGCGGACAGGGGTGGGAGCAGTACTTC. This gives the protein CASSLGGQGWEQYF. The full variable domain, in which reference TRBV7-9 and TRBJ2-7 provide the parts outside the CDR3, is DTGVSQNPRHKITKRGQNVTFRCDPISEHNRLYWYRQTLGQGPEFLTYFQNEAQLEKSRLLSDRFSAERPKGSFSTLEIQRTEQGDSAMYLCASSLGGQGWEQYFGPGTRLTVT.

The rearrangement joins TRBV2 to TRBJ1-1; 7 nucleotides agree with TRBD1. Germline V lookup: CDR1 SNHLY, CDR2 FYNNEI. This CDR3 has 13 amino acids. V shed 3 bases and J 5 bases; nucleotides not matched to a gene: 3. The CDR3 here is CASSDYRGTEAFF. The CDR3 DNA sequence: TGTGCCAGCAGTGATTACAGGGGTACTGAAGCTTTCTTT.

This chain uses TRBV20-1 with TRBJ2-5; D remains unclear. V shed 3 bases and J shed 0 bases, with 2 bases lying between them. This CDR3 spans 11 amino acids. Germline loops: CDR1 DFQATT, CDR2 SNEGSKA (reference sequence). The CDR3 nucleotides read TGCAGTGCTAGCGACCAAGAGACCCAGTACTTC. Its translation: CSASDQETQYF.

CDR3 DNA sequence: TGTGCCACCAGCAGAGATCGACACCCACAAAACATTCAGTACTTC. Its protein product is CATSRDRHPQNIQYF. J is TRBJ2-4 and V is TRBV15; D ambiguous. V gave up 0 bases and J gave up 5 bases, with 11 bases separating them. Per germline, CDR1 LNHNV and CDR2 YYDKDF (reference sequence). This CDR3 region has 15 residues. Full variable domain (outside the CDR3, taken from reference TRBV15 and TRBJ2-4): DAMVIQNPRYQVTQFGKPVTLSCSQTLNHNVMYWYQQKSSQAPKLLFHYYDKDFNNEADTPDNFQSRRPNTSFCFLDIRSPGLGDTAMYLCATSRDRHPQNIQYFGAGTRLSVL.

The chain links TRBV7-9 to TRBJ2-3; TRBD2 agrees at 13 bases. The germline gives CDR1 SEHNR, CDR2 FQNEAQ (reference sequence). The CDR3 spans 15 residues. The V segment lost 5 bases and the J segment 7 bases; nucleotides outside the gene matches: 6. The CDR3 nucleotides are TGTGCCAGCAGCCTCACTAGCGGGGGGGCGAATACGCAGTATTTT. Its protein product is CASSLTSGGANTQYF.